These 25 T cell receptor beta chains share one sample of origin, sequenced in a study of radiotherapy plus CTLA-4 blockade in lung cancer. TCRdb's table, derived via immunoSEQ multiplex PCR, lists solely in-frame clones and lacks some. The sample holds approximately 19,000 clones, more than 75% seen once. Sequenced here: peripheral blood, sampled from a patient treated with radiotherapy plus ipilimumab. These receptors were taken from a human donor with non-small cell lung cancer whose response to radiotherapy plus ipilimumab could not be evaluated.

The gene calls are TRBV4-1 and TRBJ2-3; 11 bases align to TRBD1. This CDR3 region has 17 residues. Germline V gene data show CDR1 as MGHRA and CDR2 as YSYEKL. Trimming cost V 4 bases and J 5 bases; bases outside gene matches: 11. The CDR3 DNA reads as TGCGCCAGCAGCCCTGGCGATTGGACAGGGGGCCAAGATACGCAGTATTTT. As protein: CASSPGDWTGGQDTQYF.

A single count supports this clone. The J gene is TRBJ1-2, the V gene TRBV21-1. TRBV21-1 is a listed pseudogene. This CDR3 is 17 amino acids long. The CDR3 protein is CASSKAARSSNVYGYTF. CDR3 bases: TGTGCCAGCAGCAAAGCGGCGCGGAGCTCGAACGTCTATGGCTACACCTTC.

This chain joins TRBV7-8 and TRBJ2-1; tentative D call: TRBD2 (6 bases). The germline V and J ends were trimmed by 1 base and 4 bases, with 14 bases remaining between them. Germline CDR1 SGHVS, CDR2 FQNEAQ. The CDR3 consists of 16 residues. Here the CDR3 reads CASSLVARDLYNEQFF. In DNA form, the CDR3 reads TGTGCCAGCAGCTTAGTGGCCAGGGACTTATACAATGAGCAGTTCTTC.

The sample holds one count of this clone. The chain links TRBV7-9 to TRBJ2-5; D is unclear. The CDR3 runs to 11 residues. Germline V gives CDR1 SEHNR, CDR2 FQNEAQ (reference sequence). Trimming shortened V by 4 bases and J by 4 bases, and 4 bases separated the two germline ends. The CDR3 DNA reads as TGTGCCAGCAGCTCCTCAGAGACCCAGTACTTC. This sequence encodes CASSSSETQYF.

The sample holds a few counts of this clone. The chain uses TRBV6-1 and TRBJ2-7; 7 bases map to TRBD2. This CDR3 is built from 13 residues. Germline CDR1 MNHNS, CDR2 SASEGT. V shed 10 bases, J shed 5 bases, and the junction held 11 bases outside the gene matches. The CDR3 is CATRWEGLDEQYF. DNA for the CDR3: TGTGCCACTCGCTGGGAGGGGCTCGACGAGCAGTACTTC.

In its sample, this clone was seen once. The chain couples TRBV2 to TRBJ2-2, with TRBD1 as a possible D gene (6 bases). Germline CDR1 and CDR2: SNHLY and FYNNEI. CDR3 length equals 14 residues. Trimming pared 7 bases from V and 4 bases from J, leaving 13 bases between. CDR3 sequence (DNA): TGTGCCAGCAAGGGGCAGGGGAGCACCGGGGAGCTGTTTTTT. This translates into CASKGQGSTGELFF.

For the CDR3, the DNA is TGTGCCAGCAGGGGGGGGTCCACCGGGAATTCACCCCTCCACTTT. It yields the protein CASRGGSTGNSPLHF. The genes are TRBV28 and TRBJ1-6; a possible D gene is TRBD1 (5 bases). CDR1 MDHEN and CDR2 SYDVKM come from the germline V gene. V was trimmed by 6 bases and J by 7 bases, leaving 16 bases between them. This CDR3 comprises 15 residues.

V and J are TRBV21-1 and TRBJ2-7; the listed D gene, TRBD1, was not tested against the DNA. TRBV21-1 is marked as a pseudogene. This CDR3 contains 16 residues. The CDR3 DNA follows: TGTGCCAGCAGCAAAGCGAATAAGGGGATCGCCTACGAGCAGTACTTC. Its protein product is CASSKANKGIAYEQYF.

This rearrangement joins TRBV7-2 to TRBJ2-7; D might be TRBD1 (6 bases). Germline lookup yields CDR1 SGHTA and CDR2 FQGNSA. The CDR3 covers 14 residues. Deletions cut 5 bases from V and 0 bases from J, with 11 bases between. CDR3 bases: TGTGCCAGCAGCCAGGGGCCCAGCTCCTACGAGCAGTACTTC. This sequence encodes CASSQGPSSYEQYF.

The chain carries TRBV7-2 and TRBJ2-5, with 10 bases identical to TRBD1. V shed 1 base, J shed 7 bases, and the junction held 6 bases outside the gene matches. Germline CDR1 reads SGHTA; CDR2 reads FQGNSA. CDR3 length: 15 residues. CDR3 nucleotides: TGTGCCAGCAGCTTAGATCCCGGACAGGGGGGGACCCAGTACTTC. It specifies CASSLDPGQGGTQYF.

This chain joins TRBV6-5 and TRBJ1-5; D is ambiguous. V was cut by 4 bases and J by 1 base, with 8 bases left in between. The length of the CDR3 is 14 residues. The V gene's germline CDR1 is MNHEY and CDR2 SVGAGI. CDR3 nucleotide sequence: TGTGCCAGCAGTTCCCCCCGGAGCAATCAGCCCCAGCATTTT. Its protein is CASSSPRSNQPQHF.

The chain employs TRBV5-5 and TRBJ2-5, with 7 bases fitting TRBD1. Germline-derived CDR1 and CDR2 are SGHKS and YYEKEE (reference sequence). CDR3 length equals 15 residues. Trimming took 3 bases from V and 3 from J; bases not matched to a gene: 8. The CDR3 region is CASSSPGTEKETQYF. Written as DNA, the CDR3 is TGTGCCAGCAGCTCGCCCGGGACAGAAAAAGAGACCCAGTACTTC.

The rearrangement links TRBV4-3 to TRBJ2-5, with 9 positions matching TRBD2. The CDR3 contains 15 residues. The V gene's germline CDR1 is LGHNA and CDR2 YSLEER. J was trimmed by 1 base and V by 3 bases; bases with no gene match: 3. The CDR3 DNA sequence: TGCGCCAGCAGCCATCAGCGGGGGGCCCAAGAGACCCAGTACTTC. The encoded protein is CASSHQRGAQETQYF.

The genes are TRBV19 and TRBJ1-2, with D possibly TRBD1 on 6 matching bases. Germline V CDR1 and CDR2: LNHDA, SQIVND (reference sequence). V lost 5 bases and J lost 7, with 14 bases in between. CDR3 length: 13 residues. DNA of the CDR3: TGTGCCAGTAGTGCGAGGGGGTCGGCTGGCTACACCTTC. Translating gives CASSARGSAGYTF.

This sequence joins TRBV7-2 and TRBJ2-7, with TRBD2 matching 7 bases. The junction had 5 bases not matched to a gene; V was cut back by 5 bases and J by 7 bases. This CDR3 has 12 amino acids. Germline assignment: CDR1 SGHTA and CDR2 FQGNSA. The DNA of the CDR3 is TGTGCCAGCAGCCCCACGGGGGGTGAGCAGTACTTC. Protein product: CASSPTGGEQYF.

The J gene is TRBJ2-7, the V gene TRBV4-2, with TRBD1 matching 11 bases. The CDR3 contains 15 residues. Germline trimming cut 4 bases from V and 2 bases from J; bases unmatched to any gene: 4. The germline gives CDR1 LGHNA, CDR2 YNFKEQ. The CDR3 region is CASSLGTGGTYEQYF. In nucleotides, the CDR3 is TGTGCCAGCAGCCTGGGGACAGGGGGGACCTACGAGCAGTACTTC.

The chain combines TRBV28 with TRBJ2-1, with D possibly matching TRBD1 (5 bases). The CDR3 is 16 residues long. Germline V gene lookup returns CDR1 MDHEN and CDR2 SYDVKM. V lost 4 bases, J lost 8 bases, and 21 bases lay in between. The CDR3 region is CASSSGHSTVLDEQFF. The CDR3 nucleotides read TGTGCCAGCAGTTCCGGACATTCAACAGTCCTCGATGAGCAGTTCTTC.

Written as DNA, the CDR3 is TGTGCCAGCACCCCTCCTCATCAGCCCCAGCATTTT. Residues: CASTPPHQPQHF. This rearrangement joins TRBV28 to TRBJ1-5; unclear D gene. This CDR3 spans 12 amino acids. V dropped 7 bases and J dropped 5 bases, with 9 bases sitting between them. Germline loops: CDR1 MDHEN, CDR2 SYDVKM.

This chain links TRBV27 with TRBJ2-2; TRBD2 matches 11 bases. V trimming: 3 bases; J trimming: 5 bases; junction bases outside the gene matches: 5. This CDR3 comprises 16 residues. Germline assignment: CDR1 MNHEY and CDR2 SMNVEV (reference sequence). The CDR3: CASSFLASGGTGELFF. DNA for the CDR3: TGTGCCAGCAGTTTCTTGGCTAGCGGGGGGACCGGGGAGCTGTTTTTT.

This clone has more than one count but fewer than ten. The V and J genes are TRBV2 and TRBJ1-1; D is perhaps TRBD1 (5 bases). The CDR3 loop spans 17 amino acids. V was pared by 7 bases and J by 3 bases, with 24 bases between. Germline V lookup: CDR1 SNHLY, CDR2 FYNNEI. The CDR3 DNA reads TGTGCCAGCATAAGACAGATTATCTTTCGGGTGGACACTGAAGCTTTCTTT. Protein product: CASIRQIIFRVDTEAFF.

The chain has TRBV30 and TRBJ1-2; TRBD1 aligns across 7 bases. The germline V gene encodes CDR1 GTSNPN and CDR2 SVGIG (reference sequence). After removal of 3 bases from V and 5 bases from J, the junction contained 18 bases not matched to a gene. The CDR3 covers 17 residues. In DNA, the CDR3 is TGTGCCTGGAGGGCCGAATTCACAGGGGCCCATAGATATGGCTACACCTTC. Protein sequence: CAWRAEFTGAHRYGYTF.

The chain uses TRBV18 and TRBJ1-3; no reliable D call. Germline CDR1 KGHSH, CDR2 LQKENI. The CDR3 is made up of 14 amino acids. The ends were cut back, 3 bases at V and 0 bases at J, with 6 bases in the middle. The CDR3 sequence: CASSPPGSGNTIYF. For the CDR3, the DNA is TGTGCCAGCTCACCGCCAGGCTCTGGAAACACCATATATTTT.

The rearrangement uses TRBV9 and TRBJ2-1; TRBD2 aligns across 14 bases. CDR1 is SGDLS, CDR2 YYNGEE, per germline. V shed 3 bases, J shed 7 bases, and the junction held 3 bases outside the gene matches. The CDR3 consists of 15 residues. CDR3 region: CASSAGTSGRNEQFF. CDR3 nucleotides: TGTGCCAGCAGCGCCGGGACTAGCGGGAGAAATGAGCAGTTCTTC.

The rearrangement joins TRBV19 to TRBJ2-3; 8 nucleotides agree with TRBD1. The CDR3 contains 18 residues. Germline V gene sequence: CDR1 LNHDA, CDR2 SQIVND (reference sequence). The trim removed 6 bases at V and 4 bases at J, leaving 18 bases unmatched. The CDR3 protein is CASSPLNAGGNEADTQYF. CDR3 nucleotides: TGTGCCAGTAGCCCTCTGAATGCAGGGGGCAATGAGGCAGATACGCAGTATTTT.

The chain uses TRBV6-6 and TRBJ2-7; D remains ambiguous. The CDR3 totals 12 residues. Germline assignment: CDR1 MNHNY and CDR2 SVGAGI (reference sequence). V was pared by 8 bases and J by 0 bases, with 8 bases between. The CDR3 here is CASGQNSYEQYF. The CDR3 nucleotides are TGTGCCAGCGGGCAGAACTCCTACGAGCAGTACTTC.